The text below deals with one TCR beta chain. Its antigen is unknown. No clone much larger than this one lies a single base away; base qualities are absent. TCRbeta CDR3 regions were amplified from genomic DNA using the immunoSEQ Assay, a bias-controlled multiplex PCR. In the source study's methods: Within the assay, amplification of reference gene primers was used to estimate how many nucleated cells each sample contained. To quantify the absolute abundance of each unique TCRbeta CDR3 rearrangement, sequence reads were collapsed and filtered. Productive Simpson clonality was computed per sample as the square root of Simpson's diversity index over productive rearrangements. Here the immuneACCESS table is served through TCRdb, limited to in-frame sequences with V and J called. Missing clones are a known gap in these copies; in checked studies unresolved V genes cover under half, and the rest lacks a known reason. The V and J calls and the clone size are those of that table, but D and trimming were determined from the DNA. The sample data list 150,000 or so clones, and approximately 78% of these were observed just once. The top ten clones comprise around 15% of the sample.

These data come from a study of blood T cell repertoires in COVID-19 (TCRdb year 2020). With regard to the full study: Samples from collaborators originated in the United States, Italy and Spain and spanned both the acute and convalescent phases of COVID-19. The material from the prospective study consisted of cDNA or gDNA derived from T cells, B-cell-depleted T cells, or PBMCs. The dataset comprised deeply sampled blood TCRbeta repertoires from subjects exposed to, actively infected with, or recovered from COVID-19. The repertoires were made available in a free public database intended to serve as a resource for research on the immune response to SARS-CoV-2. Samples were obtained from the ongoing ImmuneRACE study (first 160 participants) and from approximately 1,200 subjects provided by 6 global collaborators. The sample metadata nearly always contained a de-identified subject ID, COVID-19 status, age in years and sex. HLA class I and class II types, where available, came from metadata supplied by the sample provider rather than from assay-based typing. The investigation overall reported the following: The amount of clinical and demographic metadata varied by source and participant and was provided uncurated.

V is shortened by 2 bases, J by 1 base, and the region joining them spans 11 bases. From the germline V gene, CDR1 is MGHDK and CDR2 is SYGVNS. The CDR3 runs 15 residues from the cysteine to the phenylalanine. Just CDR3 DNA is preserved here, 45 bases in frame from base 1. The collaborating institutions used their own protocols to collect whole blood in K2EDTA tubes. For TCRbeta analysis, collaborator samples were shipped as frozen whole blood, as isolated PBMCs, or as DNA extracted from either sample type. The V gene is TRBV25-1 and the J gene is TRBJ1-1; the D gene identity is not certain. The sequenced sample consisted of peripheral blood. This receptor was identified in a human donor with acute or convalescent COVID-19. The donor label of this sample is uncertain. The DNA sequence is as follows: TGTGCCAGCAGTGAAGGTGCAGGCAGGAACACTGAAGCTTTCTTT. Its protein product is CASSEGAGRNTEAFF.